These 8 T cell receptor beta chains were sequenced from one sample in a study of blood T cell repertoires in COVID-19. Using immunoSEQ multiplex PCR, the repertoire was profiled, and TCRdb retains in-frame clones only, with some absent. This sample yields fewer than 110,000 clones, of which about 92% are seen a single time; around 5% belongs to the top ten. The sample was peripheral blood. The origin of the receptors is a man between 50 and 59 years old with active COVID-19.

This chain joins TRBV28 and TRBJ1-3; 7 bases map to TRBD1. The CDR3 is made up of 16 amino acids. The V gene end was trimmed by 7 bases and the J gene end by 0 bases; junction bases not matched to a gene: 9. Germline V CDR1 and CDR2: MDHEN, SYDVKM. CDR3 protein: CASTTGTVLSGNTIYF. Written as DNA, the CDR3 is TGTGCCAGCACTACCGGGACAGTTCTCTCTGGAAACACCATATATTTT.

This chain uses TRBV18 with TRBJ2-5, with D perhaps TRBD2 (5 bases). Germline V lookup: CDR1 KGHSH, CDR2 LQKENI. CDR3 length equals 15 residues. The V gene lost 3 bases and the J gene lost 3 bases, with 14 bases spanning the gap. The CDR3 is CASSPEMGVEETQYF. CDR3 DNA: TGTGCCAGCTCACCCGAGATGGGAGTGGAAGAGACCCAGTACTTC. The whole variable domain, filled in from reference TRBV18 and TRBJ2-5, reads NAGVMQNPRHLVRRRGQEARLRCSPMKGHSHVYWYRQLPEEGLKFMVYLQKENIIDESGMPKERFSAEFPKEGPSILRIQQVVRGDSAAYFCASSPEMGVEETQYFGPGTRLLVL.

The rearrangement joins TRBV4-1 to TRBJ1-2; the D is unclear. Trimming left V 6 bases short and J 1 base short, with 6 bases between. The germline gives CDR1 MGHRA, CDR2 YSYEKL. This CDR3 region has 12 residues. The DNA of the CDR3 is TGCGCCAGCAGTGAGGGTAACTATGGCTACACCTTC. This translates into CASSEGNYGYTF.

The chain carries TRBV28 and TRBJ2-7; TRBD1 matches 9 bases. This CDR3 is 13 amino acids long. The trim removed 5 bases at V and 5 bases at J, leaving 4 bases unmatched. Germline loops: CDR1 MDHEN, CDR2 SYDVKM. Here the CDR3 DNA reads TGTGCCAGCAGTCGGACAGGGGTCGACGAGCAGTACTTC. Translating it yields CASSRTGVDEQYF. Together with reference TRBV28 and TRBJ2-7, the CDR3 gives the full variable domain: DVKVTQSSRYLVKRTGEKVFLECVQDMDHENMFWYRQDPGLGLRLIYFSYDVKMKEKGDIPEGYSVSREKKERFSLILESASTNQTSMYLCASSRTGVDEQYFGPGTRLTVT.

The J gene is TRBJ2-7, the V gene TRBV10-1; TRBD1 agrees at 9 bases. Germline V lookup: CDR1 WNHNN, CDR2 SYGVQD (reference sequence). The CDR3 is made up of 12 amino acids. J was trimmed by 12 bases and V by 2 bases; bases with no gene match: 5. DNA for the CDR3: TGCGCCAGCAGTGAGGGGACAGGGTTCTTGTACTTC. Its protein is CASSEGTGFLYF.

This chain links TRBV5-1 with TRBJ1-3; maybe TRBD1 (5 bases). The length of the CDR3 is 15 residues. In germline, CDR1 is SGHRS, CDR2 YFSETQ. V shed 0 bases and J shed 1 base, with 8 bases lying between them. The CDR3 protein is CASSLESGSGNTIYF. The CDR3 DNA reads as TGCGCCAGCAGCTTGGAGTCAGGGTCTGGAAACACCATATATTTT.

The chain has TRBV11-1 and TRBJ2-5; D is unclear. CDR3 size: 13 residues. The germline CDR1 and CDR2 sequences are SGHAT and FQDESV (reference sequence). Trimming shortened V by 1 base and J by 7 bases, and 10 bases separated the two germline ends. The CDR3 here is CASSLGQFGTQYF. CDR3 nucleotides: TGTGCCAGCAGCTTAGGGCAGTTTGGGACCCAGTACTTC.

This clone appeared a few times. This sequence joins TRBV11-2 and TRBJ2-7; no clear D gene. This CDR3 spans 12 amino acids. CDR1 SGHAT and CDR2 FQNNGV come from the germline V gene. Trimming cost V 0 bases and J 3 bases, with 3 bases left between them. The DNA for the CDR3 is TGTGCCAGCAGCTTAGATCTCTACGAGCAGTACTTC. It is translated as CASSLDLYEQYF. Supplemented by reference TRBV11-2 and TRBJ2-7, the full variable domain reads EAGVAQSPRYKIIEKRQSVAFWCNPISGHATLYWYQQILGQGPKLLIQFQNNGVVDDSQLPKDRFSAERLKGVDSTLKIQPAKLEDSAVYLCASSLDLYEQYFGPGTRLTVT.